This T cell receptor beta chain was sequenced for a study of identifying expanded T cells in peripheral blood. TCRdb keeps only in-frame clones here, not all; method: immunoSEQ multiplex PCR. The data hold about 100,000 clones, with about 87% observed a single time. J was trimmed by 2 bases and V by 3 bases; bases with no gene match: 3. This CDR3 is built from 14 residues. The germline gives CDR1 MGHRA, CDR2 YSYEKL. V is TRBV4-1 and J is TRBJ1-2; 7 nucleotides match TRBD1. The specimen was blood. The source is a person aged 18 to 75 in good health. CDR3 nucleotides: TGCGCCAGCAGCCAGACGACAGGGAACTATGGCTACACCTTC. Its protein is CASSQTTGNYGYTF.